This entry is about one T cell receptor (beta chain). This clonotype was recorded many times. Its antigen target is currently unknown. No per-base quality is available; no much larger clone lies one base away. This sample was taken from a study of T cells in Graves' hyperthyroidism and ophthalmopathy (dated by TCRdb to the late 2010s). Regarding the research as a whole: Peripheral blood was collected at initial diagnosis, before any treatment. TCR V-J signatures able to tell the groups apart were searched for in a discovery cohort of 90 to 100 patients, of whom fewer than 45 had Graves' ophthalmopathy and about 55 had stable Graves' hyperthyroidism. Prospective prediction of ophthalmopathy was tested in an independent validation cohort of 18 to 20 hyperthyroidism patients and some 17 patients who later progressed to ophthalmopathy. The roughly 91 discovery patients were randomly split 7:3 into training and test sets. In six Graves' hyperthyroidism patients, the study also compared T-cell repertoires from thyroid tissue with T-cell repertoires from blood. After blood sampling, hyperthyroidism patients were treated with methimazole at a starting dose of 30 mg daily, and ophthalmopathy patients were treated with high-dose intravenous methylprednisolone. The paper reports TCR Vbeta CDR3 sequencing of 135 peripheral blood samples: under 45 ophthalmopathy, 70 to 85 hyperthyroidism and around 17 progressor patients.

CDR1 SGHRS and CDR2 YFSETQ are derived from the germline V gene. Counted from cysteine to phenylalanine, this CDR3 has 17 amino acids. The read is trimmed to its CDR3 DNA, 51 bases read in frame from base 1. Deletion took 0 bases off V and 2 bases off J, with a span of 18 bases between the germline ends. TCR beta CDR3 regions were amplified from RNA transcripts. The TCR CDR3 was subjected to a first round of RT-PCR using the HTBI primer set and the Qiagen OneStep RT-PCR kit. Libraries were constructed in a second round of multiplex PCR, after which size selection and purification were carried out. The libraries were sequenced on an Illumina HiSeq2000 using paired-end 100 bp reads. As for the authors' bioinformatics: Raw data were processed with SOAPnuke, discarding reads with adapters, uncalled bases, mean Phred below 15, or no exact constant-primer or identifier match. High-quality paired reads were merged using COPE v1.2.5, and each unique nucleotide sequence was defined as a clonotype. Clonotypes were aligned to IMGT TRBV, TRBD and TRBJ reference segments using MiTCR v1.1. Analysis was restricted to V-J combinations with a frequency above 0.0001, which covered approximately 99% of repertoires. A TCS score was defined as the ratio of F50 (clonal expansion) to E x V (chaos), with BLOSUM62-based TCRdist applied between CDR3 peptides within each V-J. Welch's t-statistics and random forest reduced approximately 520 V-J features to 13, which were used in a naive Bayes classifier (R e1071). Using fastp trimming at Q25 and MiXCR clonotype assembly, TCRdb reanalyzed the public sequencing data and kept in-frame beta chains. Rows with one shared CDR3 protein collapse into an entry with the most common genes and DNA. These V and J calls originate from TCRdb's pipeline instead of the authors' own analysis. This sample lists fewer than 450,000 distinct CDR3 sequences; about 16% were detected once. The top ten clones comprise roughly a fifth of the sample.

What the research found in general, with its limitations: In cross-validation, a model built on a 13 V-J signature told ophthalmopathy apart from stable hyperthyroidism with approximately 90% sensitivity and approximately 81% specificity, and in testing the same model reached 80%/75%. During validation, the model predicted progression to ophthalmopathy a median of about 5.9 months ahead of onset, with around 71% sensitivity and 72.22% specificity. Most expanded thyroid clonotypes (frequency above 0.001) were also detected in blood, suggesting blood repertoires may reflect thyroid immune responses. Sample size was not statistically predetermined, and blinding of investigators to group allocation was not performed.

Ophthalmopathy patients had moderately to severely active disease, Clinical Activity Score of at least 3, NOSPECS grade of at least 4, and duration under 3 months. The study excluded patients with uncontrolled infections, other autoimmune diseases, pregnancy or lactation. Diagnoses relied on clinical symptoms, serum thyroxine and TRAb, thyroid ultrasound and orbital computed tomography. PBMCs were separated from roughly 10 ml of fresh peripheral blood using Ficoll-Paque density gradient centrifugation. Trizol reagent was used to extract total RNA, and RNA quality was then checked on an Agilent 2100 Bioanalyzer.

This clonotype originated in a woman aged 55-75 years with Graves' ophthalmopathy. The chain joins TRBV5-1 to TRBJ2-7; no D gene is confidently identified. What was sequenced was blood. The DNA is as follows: TGCGCCAGCAGCTTGGAGGTGGTATATGGCGGTCCCTACGAGCAGTACTTC. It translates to CASSLEVVYGGPYEQYF.